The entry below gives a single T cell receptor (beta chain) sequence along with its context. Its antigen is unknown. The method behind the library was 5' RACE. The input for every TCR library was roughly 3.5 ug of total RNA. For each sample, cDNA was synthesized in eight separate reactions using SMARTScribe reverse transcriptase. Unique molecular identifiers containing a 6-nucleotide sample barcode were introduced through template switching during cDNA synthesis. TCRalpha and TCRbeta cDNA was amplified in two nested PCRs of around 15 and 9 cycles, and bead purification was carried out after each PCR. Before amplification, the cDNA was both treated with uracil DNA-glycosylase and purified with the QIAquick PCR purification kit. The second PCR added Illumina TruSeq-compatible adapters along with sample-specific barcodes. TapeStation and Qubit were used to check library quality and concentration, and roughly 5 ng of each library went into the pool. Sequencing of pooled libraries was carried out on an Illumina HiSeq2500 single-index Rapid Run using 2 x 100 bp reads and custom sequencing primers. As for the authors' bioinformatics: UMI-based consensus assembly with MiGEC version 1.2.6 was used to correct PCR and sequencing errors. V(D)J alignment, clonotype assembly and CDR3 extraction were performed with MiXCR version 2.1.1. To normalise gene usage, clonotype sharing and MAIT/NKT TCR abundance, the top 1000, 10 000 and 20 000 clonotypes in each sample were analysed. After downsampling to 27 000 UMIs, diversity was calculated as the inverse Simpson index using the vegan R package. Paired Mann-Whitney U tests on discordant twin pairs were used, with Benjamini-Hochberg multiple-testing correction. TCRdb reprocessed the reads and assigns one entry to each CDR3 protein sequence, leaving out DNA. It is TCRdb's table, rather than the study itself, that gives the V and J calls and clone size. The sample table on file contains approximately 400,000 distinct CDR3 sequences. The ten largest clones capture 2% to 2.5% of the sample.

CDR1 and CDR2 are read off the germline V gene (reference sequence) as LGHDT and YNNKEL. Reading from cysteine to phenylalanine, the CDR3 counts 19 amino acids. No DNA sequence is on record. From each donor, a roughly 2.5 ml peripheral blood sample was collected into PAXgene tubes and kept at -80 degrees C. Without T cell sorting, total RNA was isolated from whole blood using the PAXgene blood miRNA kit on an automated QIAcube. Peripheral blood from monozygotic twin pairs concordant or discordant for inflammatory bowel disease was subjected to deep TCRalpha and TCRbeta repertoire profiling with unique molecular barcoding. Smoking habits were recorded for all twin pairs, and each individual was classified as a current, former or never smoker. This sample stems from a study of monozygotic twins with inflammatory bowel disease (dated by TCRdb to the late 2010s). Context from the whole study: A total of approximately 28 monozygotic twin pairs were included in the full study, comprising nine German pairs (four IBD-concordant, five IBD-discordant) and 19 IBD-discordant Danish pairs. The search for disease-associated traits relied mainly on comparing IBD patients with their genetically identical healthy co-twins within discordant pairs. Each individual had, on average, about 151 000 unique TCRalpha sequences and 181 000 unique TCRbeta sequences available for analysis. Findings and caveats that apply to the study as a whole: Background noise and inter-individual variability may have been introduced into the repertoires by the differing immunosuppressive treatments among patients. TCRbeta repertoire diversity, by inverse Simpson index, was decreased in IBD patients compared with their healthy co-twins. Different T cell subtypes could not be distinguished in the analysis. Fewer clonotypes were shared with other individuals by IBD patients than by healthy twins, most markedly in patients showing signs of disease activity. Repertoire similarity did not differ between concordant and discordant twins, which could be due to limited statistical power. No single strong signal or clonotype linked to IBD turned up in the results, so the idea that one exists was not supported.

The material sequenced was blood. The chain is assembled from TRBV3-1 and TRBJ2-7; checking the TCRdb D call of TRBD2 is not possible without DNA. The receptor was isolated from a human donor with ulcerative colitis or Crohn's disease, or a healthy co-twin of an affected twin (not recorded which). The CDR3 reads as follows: CASSQDPPRGTSGLNEQYF.